The T cell receptor (beta chain) under discussion was sequenced for a study of T cells in Graves' hyperthyroidism and ophthalmopathy. In its sample, this clonotype is medium-sized. Amplified TCR beta CDR3 regions derived from RNA transcripts. First-round RT-PCR of the TCR CDR3 relied on the HTBI primer set. TCRdb re-derived calls from the multiplex PCR reads in MiXCR, one entry per CDR3 protein. This sample yields 150,000 or so distinct CDR3 sequences, of which 22% are seen a single time; around 70% belongs to the top ten. CDR3 length: 15 residues. Germline V CDR1 and CDR2: SNHLY, FYNNEI. V shed 5 bases and J 2 bases; nucleotides not matched to a gene: 5. In patients aged 18 to 65, hyperthyroidism was newly diagnosed, with duration under 2 months.

J is TRBJ2-3 and V is TRBV2; TRBD2 agrees at 9 bases. This TCR was recovered from a woman between 50 and 59 years old with Graves' hyperthyroidism that later progressed to Graves' ophthalmopathy. The sequencing sample was made of blood. The CDR3 sequence: CASSPRTSATDTQYF. CDR3 nucleotides: TGTGCCAGCAGTCCCCGGACTAGCGCCACAGATACGCAGTATTTT.